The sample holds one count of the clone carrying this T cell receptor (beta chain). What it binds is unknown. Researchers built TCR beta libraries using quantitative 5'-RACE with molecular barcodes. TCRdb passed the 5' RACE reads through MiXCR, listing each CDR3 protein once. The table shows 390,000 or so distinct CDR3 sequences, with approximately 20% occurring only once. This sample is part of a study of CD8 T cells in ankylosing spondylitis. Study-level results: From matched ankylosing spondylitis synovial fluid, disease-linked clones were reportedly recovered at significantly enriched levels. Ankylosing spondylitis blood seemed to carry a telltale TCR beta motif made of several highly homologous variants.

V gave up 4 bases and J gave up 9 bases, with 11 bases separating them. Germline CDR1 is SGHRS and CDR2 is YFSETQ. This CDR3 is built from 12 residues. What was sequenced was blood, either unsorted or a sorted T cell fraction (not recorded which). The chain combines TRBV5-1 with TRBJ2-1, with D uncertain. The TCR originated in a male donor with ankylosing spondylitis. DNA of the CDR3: TGCGCCAGCAGCCCACAGCGTGGTGAGCAGTTCTTC. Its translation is CASSPQRGEQFF.